This T cell receptor beta chain was recorded in a study of blood T cells in healthy people across ages. Regarding the study as a whole: TCR beta diversity correlated strongly with naive T cell percentage. The fall in TCR beta diversity per million T cells was roughly linear with age.

A second roughly 6 to 12 cycle PCR used barcoded and J-beta primers. A 12-random-nucleotide template-switch adaptor tagged each cDNA molecule. One entry per CDR3 protein, called by TCRdb with MiXCR from the 5' RACE reads. The data hold roughly 1,700,000 distinct CDR3 sequences, with 28% observed a single time. The V gene's germline CDR1 is SNHLY and CDR2 FYNNEI. The CDR3 sequence is 17 residues long. The V gene end was trimmed by 3 bases and the J gene end by 4 bases; junction bases not matched to a gene: 8. There are a few counts of this clonotype. Its antigen is unidentified. Sequencing input: blood. This chain links TRBV2 with TRBJ2-1, with 11 bases that match TRBD2. This TCR was sampled from a woman aged 25 to 39 in good health. The CDR3 loop reads CASSEKSGTSGYNEQFF. The CDR3, as DNA: TGTGCCAGCAGTGAGAAGTCCGGGACTAGCGGATACAATGAGCAGTTCTTC.